This T cell receptor beta chain originates from a study of cytomegalovirus exposure and HLA in healthy donors. The CDR3 extends over 16 amino acids. V dropped 0 bases and J dropped 3 bases, with 11 bases sitting between them. The germline V gene has CDR1 MNHEY and CDR2 SMNVEV (reference sequence). Primers included in the PCR were 60 Vbeta and 13 Jbeta primers. Repertoires were generated with immunoSEQ multiplex PCR, while TCRdb's copy carries only in-frame clones and drops some. The table records 170,000 or so clones, 77% of them present only once. The clonotype originates from a woman in her fifties or sixties in good health and CMV-seropositive. This sequence joins TRBV27 and TRBJ2-2, with a tentative D call TRBD2 (6 bases). Material for sequencing was PBMCs. The DNA for the CDR3 is TGTGCCAGCAGTTTATCGCCGAGGAGGGACACCGGGGAGCTGTTTTTT. This translates into CASSLSPRRDTGELFF.